Listed here are 2 T cell receptor beta chains from one sample, sequenced in a study of shared clonotypes between healthy human individuals. Clones were sequenced by immunoSEQ multiplex PCR, and TCRdb holds only the in-frame ones, with some missing. The table lists around 1.6 million clones, 98% of them singletons. Material: naive CD4+ T cells sorted from blood. Subset specified: CD45RA+ positively selected. Receptors were obtained from a man aged 30 to 45 in good health.

This chain uses TRBV7-2 with TRBJ2-7; D remains ambiguous. Deletions cut 5 bases from V and 7 bases from J, with 24 bases between. Germline CDR1 SGHTA, CDR2 FQGNSA. The CDR3 is 16 residues long. The CDR3 DNA is TGTGCCAGCAGCCCTTTTTCGTCAGGCGCCGAAAAAGAGCAGTACTTC. Its protein product is CASSPFSSGAEKEQYF. The variable domain in full, with the rest retrieved from reference TRBV7-2 and TRBJ2-7, is GAGVSQSPSNKVTEKGKDVELRCDPISGHTALYWYRQSLGQGLEFLIYFQGNSAPDKSGLPSDRFSAERTGGSVSTLTIQRTQQEDSAVYLCASSPFSSGAEKEQYFGPGTRLTVT.

V usage is TRBV7-3 and J usage is TRBJ1-5, with D perhaps matching TRBD1 (5 bases). The CDR3 covers 16 residues. V lost 5 bases and J 9 bases, leaving 23 bases between the germline ends. The germline V gene has CDR1 SGHTA and CDR2 FQGTGA. The CDR3 coding sequence is TGTGCCAGCAGCCCAAACGTGGGGCAGGAGAATTGGCCCCAGCATTTT. Protein product: CASSPNVGQENWPQHF. Drawing the rest from reference TRBV7-3 and TRBJ1-5, the complete variable domain is GAGVSQTPSNKVTEKGKYVELRCDPISGHTALYWYRQSLGQGPEFLIYFQGTGAADDSGLPNDRFFAVRPEGSVSTLKIQRTERGDSAVYLCASSPNVGQENWPQHFGDGTRLSIL.